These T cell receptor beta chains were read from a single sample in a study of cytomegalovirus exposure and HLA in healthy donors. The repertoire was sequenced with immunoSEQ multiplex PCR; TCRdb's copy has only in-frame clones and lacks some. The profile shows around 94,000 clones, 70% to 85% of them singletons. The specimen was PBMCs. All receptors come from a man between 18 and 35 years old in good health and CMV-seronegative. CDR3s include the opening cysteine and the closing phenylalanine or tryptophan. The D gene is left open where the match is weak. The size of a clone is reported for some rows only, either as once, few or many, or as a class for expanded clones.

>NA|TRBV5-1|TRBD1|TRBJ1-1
TGCGCCAGCTTTGTCACAGGGGGGACTGAAGCTTTCTTT
CASFVTGGTEAFF
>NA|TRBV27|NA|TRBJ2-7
TGTGCCAGCAGTTTCAGGGGCTACGAGCAGTACTTC
CASSFRGYEQYF
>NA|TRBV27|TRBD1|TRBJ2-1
TGTGCCAGCAGTTTAATGGGACAGGGTTTAAGGGGTGAGCAGTTCTTC
CASSLMGQGLRGEQFF
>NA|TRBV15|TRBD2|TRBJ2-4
TGTGCCACCAGCAGAGATAGTAGCGGGGAAGCCAAAAACATTCAGTACTTC
CATSRDSSGEAKNIQYF
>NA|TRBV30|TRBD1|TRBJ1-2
TGTGCCTGGAGTCAAACGACAGGGTTGGGTGGCTACACCTTC
CAWSQTTGLGGYTF
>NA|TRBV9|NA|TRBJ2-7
TGTGCCAGCAGCCCCCACGGAGCGGACAGCTCCTACGAGCAGTACTTC
CASSPHGADSSYEQYF
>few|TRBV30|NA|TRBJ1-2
TGTGCCTGGAGTGTCGGGAGTGGCTATGGCTACACCTTC
CAWSVGSGYGYTF
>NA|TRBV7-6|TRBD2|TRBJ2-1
TGTGCCAGCAGCTTAGGGACTAGCGGGAGATCGAATGAGCAGTTCTTC
CASSLGTSGRSNEQFF
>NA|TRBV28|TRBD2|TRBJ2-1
TGTGCCAGCACCGGTCCCGGACTAGCGGCGTACAATGAGCAGTTCTTC
CASTGPGLAAYNEQFF
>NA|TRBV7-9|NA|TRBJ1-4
TGTGCCAGCAGCACGACAGCAACTAATGAAAAACTGTTTTTT
CASSTTATNEKLFF
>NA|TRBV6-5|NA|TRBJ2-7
TGTGCCAGCAGTTCACCAGGACAAGCCTACGAGCAGTACTTC
CASSSPGQAYEQYF
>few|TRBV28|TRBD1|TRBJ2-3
TGTGCCAGCAGTCCCGGGACAGACACAGATACGCAGTATTTT
CASSPGTDTDTQYF
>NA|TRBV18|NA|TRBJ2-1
TGTGCCAGCTCACCCCTACTAGAGGGTGAGCAGTTCTTC
CASSPLLEGEQFF
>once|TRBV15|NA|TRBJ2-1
TGTGCCACCAGCATTGACAGAAGCTCCTACAATGAGCAGTTCTTC
CATSIDRSSYNEQFF
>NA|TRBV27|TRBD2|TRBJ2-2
TGTGCCAGCAGTTGGTGGGCGGGAGGGACCCCCGGGGAGCTGTTTTTT
CASSWWAGGTPGELFF
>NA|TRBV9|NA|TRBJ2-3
TGTGCCAGCAGCGTAGACACGACAGATACGCAGTATTTT
CASSVDTTDTQYF
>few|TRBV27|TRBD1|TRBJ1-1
TGTGCCAGCTTCGGACAGGGGTCAGTCACTGAAGCTTTCTTT
CASFGQGSVTEAFF
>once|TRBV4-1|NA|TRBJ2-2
TGCGCCAGCAGCCAAGGAGGGCTAACTAACACCGGGGAGCTGTTTTTT
CASSQGGLTNTGELFF